This entry features one T cell receptor (beta chain) sequence. The antigen remains unidentified. This record belongs to a study of CD8 T cells in Susac syndrome. Findings of the study overall: That the number of individuals in its TCR sequencing and HLA analysis was relatively small was acknowledged by the study.

Random-hexamer reverse transcription was applied to 0.5 to 1 ug RNA. With immunoSEQ multiplex PCR, TCR beta CDR3 was amplified across 54 Vbeta and 13 Jbeta. One entry per CDR3 protein results from TCRdb running MiXCR on the immunoSEQ multiplex PCR reads. The profile shows roughly 190,000 distinct CDR3 sequences, roughly 94% of them singletons. V lost 2 bases to trimming and J lost 0 bases, with 7 bases between them. In germline, CDR1 is LGHDT, CDR2 YNNKEL (reference sequence). The CDR3 length is 14 residues. The study sequenced TCR beta in blood CD8+ and CD4+ T cells. The sequence came from a human donor in good health. The material sequenced was CD4+ T cells from PBMCs. V usage is TRBV3-1 and J usage is TRBJ2-5; D is perhaps TRBD2 (6 bases). DNA of the CDR3: TGTGCCAGCAGCCAAAAGCGGGACCAAGAGACCCAGTACTTC. It encodes CASSQKRDQETQYF.